Presented here are 24 T cell receptor beta chains from one specimen sequenced in a study of regulatory T cells in long-lasting Graves disease. Documented time point: persistent/refractory GD, antithyroid drugs over 5 years with positive TRAb. Construction of the TCR library relied on RNA isolated from PBMCs. Arm-PCR with iRepertoire HTBI primers amplified the CDR3 regions for these TCR beta libraries. One entry per CDR3 protein, called by TCRdb with MiXCR from the multiplex PCR reads. The sample has roughly 490,000 distinct CDR3 sequences, under 25% seen once; the top ten hold over 10%. Sequencing was performed on peripheral blood mononuclear cells (PBMCs), taken when the disease was refractory, from a patient treated with antithyroid drugs. These receptors originate from a female donor with Graves disease.

V gene TRBV6-5 combines with J gene TRBJ1-5; no definite D call. This CDR3 has 16 amino acids. Germline CDR1 and CDR2: MNHEY and SVGAGI. Trimming shortened V by 3 bases and J by 6 bases, and 18 bases separated the two germline ends. The CDR3 DNA is TGTGCCAGCAGTTATTACGACGGGGTGAGACGTCAGCCCCAGCATTTT. This translates into CASSYYDGVRRQPQHF.

This clonotype showed up many times. The gene calls are TRBV28 and TRBJ2-4; D not certain. Trimming removed 7 bases from V and 1 base from J, with 11 bases in between. Germline assignment: CDR1 MDHEN and CDR2 SYDVKM. The CDR3 covers 14 residues. As DNA, the CDR3 is TGTGCCAGCAAGCCTCTAGGGGCCAAAAACATTCAGTACTTC. Its translation: CASKPLGAKNIQYF.

This clonotype was detected ten times or more. The chain joins TRBV27 to TRBJ2-7; TRBD1 might be the D (7 bases). Germline V gene lookup returns CDR1 MNHEY and CDR2 SMNVEV (reference sequence). Trimming removed 6 bases at V and 5 bases at J, with 17 bases between. This CDR3 region has 14 residues. The CDR3 region has the DNA TGTGCCAGCAGACGCGGGACAGATGAGGACGAGCAGTACTTC. Translation gives CASRRGTDEDEQYF.

This chain connects TRBV5-6 to TRBJ1-4; D gene uncertain. The V gene's germline CDR1 is SGHDT and CDR2 YYEEEE. The V and J ends lost 0 bases and 3 bases respectively, with 9 bases between them. This CDR3 has 15 residues. In DNA form, the CDR3 reads TGTGCCAGCAGCTTGGAGAACGGATCTAATGAAAAACTGTTTTTT. This translates into CASSLENGSNEKLFF.

This clonotype was detected many times. This rearrangement joins TRBV29-1 to TRBJ2-5; 7 nucleotides align to TRBD2. CDR1 is SQVTM, CDR2 ANQGSEA, per germline. CDR3 size: 14 residues. J gave up 4 bases and V 3 bases, and 8 bases lay outside the gene matches. CDR3 DNA: TGCAGCGTTGATGGGGAGGGCCCTCGAGAGACCCAGTACTTC. It encodes CSVDGEGPRETQYF.

The chain couples TRBV30 to TRBJ1-1, with D hard to call. Germline CDR1 reads GTSNPN; CDR2 reads SVGIG (reference sequence). This CDR3 has 14 amino acids. With 7 bases removed from V and 4 bases from J, the gap between germline ends came to 19 bases. The CDR3 region is CALDSVVASTEAFF. DNA of the CDR3: TGTGCCTTGGATTCGGTGGTAGCGAGCACTGAAGCTTTCTTT.

This clonotype showed up many times. The CDR3 nucleotides read TGTGCCAGCAGCGGCTACAGGACTCACTATGGCTACACCTTC. Amino acids: CASSGYRTHYGYTF. The rearrangement uses TRBV2 and TRBJ1-2, with D maybe TRBD1 (5 bases). Germline V CDR1 and CDR2: SNHLY, FYNNEI. The CDR3 spans 14 residues. The V gene lost 6 bases and the J gene lost 3 bases, with 14 bases spanning the gap. The full variable domain, completed using reference TRBV2 and TRBJ1-2, is EPEVTQTPSHQVTQMGQEVILRCVPISNHLYFYWYRQILGQKVEFLVSFYNNEISEKSEIFDDQFSVERPDGSNFTLKIRSTKLEDSAMYFCASSGYRTHYGYTFGSGTRLTVV.

This clonotype was recorded many times. The chain recombines TRBV3-1 with TRBJ2-5; 10 bases line up with TRBD2. Germline V gene data show CDR1 as LGHDT and CDR2 as YNNKEL (reference sequence). The trim removed 7 bases at V and 2 bases at J, leaving 4 bases unmatched. The CDR3 length is 14 residues. The DNA of the CDR3 is TGTGCCAGCAAACAGCGGGGGGGACAAGAGACCCAGTACTTC. This sequence encodes CASKQRGGQETQYF.

This clonotype was picked up a small number of times. The V call is TRBV7-8, the J call TRBJ2-1, with a tentative D call TRBD2 (6 bases). Looked up from germline, CDR1 is SGHVS and CDR2 is FQNEAQ. There are 14 residues in the CDR3. With 5 bases removed from V and 5 bases from J, the gap between germline ends came to 13 bases. CDR3 loop: CASSPKVADNEQFF. CDR3 bases: TGTGCCAGCAGCCCCAAAGTAGCGGACAATGAGCAGTTCTTC.

The V gene is TRBV5-8, the J gene TRBJ2-2, with a weak D call TRBD1 (6 bases). V dropped 4 bases and J dropped 0 bases, with 22 bases sitting between them. The CDR3 covers 19 residues. The germline V gene encodes CDR1 SGHTS and CDR2 YDEGEE. In DNA, the CDR3 is TGTGCCAGCAGCACCTTATTTGGGGGCGGTCCAACGAACACCGGGGAGCTGTTTTTT. It codes for CASSTLFGGGPTNTGELFF.

The chain recombines TRBV6-1 with TRBJ1-1; D is unclear. V lost 5 bases and J lost 4, with 11 bases in between. The CDR3 has 13 amino acids. In germline, CDR1 is MNHNS, CDR2 SASEGT. The DNA for the CDR3 is TGTGCCAGCAGTTATGAAATTAGCACTGAAGCTTTCTTT. Amino acids: CASSYEISTEAFF.

Comment on this clonotype: This may be a read error: a much more frequent sequence differs by one nucleotide. The chain couples TRBV6-2 or TRBV6-3 to TRBJ1-2; D possibly corresponds to TRBD1 (5 bases). CDR3 length: 15 residues. V was clipped by 5 bases and J by 4 bases, with 17 bases between them. Germline V gives CDR1 MNHEY, CDR2 SVGEGT. DNA for the CDR3: TGTGCCAGCAGTGAAAGCAGGCGGGGGATCTATGGCTACACCTTC. Protein sequence: CASSESRRGIYGYTF.

This chain joins TRBV7-6 and TRBJ2-7; D unclear. The CDR3 is made up of 14 amino acids. V was trimmed by 1 base and J by 3 bases, leaving 10 bases between them. The germline V gene encodes CDR1 SGHVS and CDR2 FNYEAQ. DNA of the CDR3: TGTGCCAGCAGCTTAGTGCGTTCGAACTACGAGCAGTACTTC. As protein: CASSLVRSNYEQYF. The full variable domain, rest sourced from reference TRBV7-6 and TRBJ2-7, is GAGVSQSPRYKVTKRGQDVALRCDPISGHVSLYWYRQALGQGPEFLTYFNYEAQQDKSGLPNDRFSAERPEGSISTLTIQRTEQRDSAMYRCASSLVRSNYEQYFGPGTRLTVT.

The gene calls are TRBV5-1 and TRBJ2-1, with D maybe TRBD1 (5 bases). V lost 0 bases and J 8 bases, leaving 6 bases between the germline ends. This CDR3 contains 12 residues. CDR1 is SGHRS, CDR2 YFSETQ, per germline. CDR3 loop: CASSLVGDEQFF. In nucleotides, the CDR3 is TGCGCCAGCAGCTTGGTAGGGGATGAGCAGTTCTTC.

This clonotype appeared a few times. DNA of the CDR3: TGTGCCAGCAGCTTCACAGGTTCTCCTAACTATGGCTACACCTTC. Encoded protein: CASSFTGSPNYGYTF. The chain joins TRBV7-3 to TRBJ1-2; tentatively, D is TRBD1 (5 bases). The V end was cut by 3 bases, the J end by 0 bases, with 11 bases between. The CDR3 consists of 15 residues. Germline CDR1 is SGHTA and CDR2 is FQGTGA.

This clonotype was recorded a few times. CDR3 in amino acids: CASSPLPGQGYGYTF. In nucleotides, the CDR3 is TGTGCCAGCAGCCCGCTACCGGGACAGGGATATGGCTACACCTTC. This chain links TRBV5-6 with TRBJ1-2; TRBD1 aligns across 9 bases. CDR3 length: 15 residues. V lost 4 bases to trimming and J lost 5 bases; unmatched junction nucleotides: 9. Germline assignment: CDR1 SGHDT and CDR2 YYEEEE.

This clonotype has at least ten counts. The genes are TRBV20-1 and TRBJ1-5, with unresolved D. Trimming took off 0 bases at V and 4 bases at J, with 10 bases between the two ends. The CDR3 contains 14 residues. CDR1 and CDR2 (germline): DFQATT, SNEGSKA (reference sequence). The CDR3 sequence is CSARDLRENQPQHF. For the CDR3, the DNA is TGCAGTGCTAGAGATCTTAGGGAGAATCAGCCCCAGCATTTT.

V usage is TRBV19 and J usage is TRBJ2-7; 11 bases match TRBD1. Losses at the gene ends were 4 bases for V and 6 bases for J; bases not matched to a gene: 5. This CDR3 contains 14 residues. From germline, CDR1 is LNHDA and CDR2 SQIVND (reference sequence). CDR3: CASSTDRGRPEQYF. The CDR3 DNA follows: TGTGCCAGTAGTACGGACAGGGGGCGACCCGAGCAGTACTTC.

This clonotype was detected ten times or more. The chain employs TRBV12-3 or TRBV12-4 and TRBJ1-5; a possible D gene is TRBD1 (6 bases). The CDR3 has 15 residues. Trimming removed 6 bases at V and 5 bases at J, with 17 bases between. CDR3 sequence: CASSGRGASDQPQHF. DNA for the CDR3: TGTGCCAGCAGCGGTCGGGGGGCTTCGGATCAGCCCCAGCATTTT.

DNA of the CDR3: TGTGCCAGCAGCTTAGATGGATGGGACAACATTCAGTACTTC. It encodes CASSLDGWDNIQYF. The chain uses TRBV7-2 and TRBJ2-4; D is perhaps TRBD1 or TRBD2 (5 bases each). From germline, CDR1 is SGHTA and CDR2 FQGNSA. The length of the CDR3 is 14 residues. V lost 1 base to trimming and J lost 7 bases, with 11 bases between them.

This rearrangement joins TRBV7-2 to TRBJ2-7, with 11 positions matching TRBD1. CDR3 length: 15 residues. The ends lost 4 bases at V and 3 bases at J; junction bases unmatched: 5. Germline V gene sequence: CDR1 SGHTA, CDR2 FQGNSA. CDR3 sequence (DNA): TGTGCCAGCAGCTGGGGACAGGGGGGCTTCTACGAGCAGTACTTC. As protein: CASSWGQGGFYEQYF. The variable domain in full, completed from reference TRBV7-2 and TRBJ2-7, reads GAGVSQSPSNKVTEKGKDVELRCDPISGHTALYWYRQSLGQGLEFLIYFQGNSAPDKSGLPSDRFSAERTGGSVSTLTIQRTQQEDSAVYLCASSWGQGGFYEQYFGPGTRLTVT.

The table lists this clonotype with many counts. The gene calls are TRBV7-2 and TRBJ2-7, with D possibly being TRBD2 (6 bases). V lost 0 bases to trimming and J lost 6 bases, with 15 bases between them. Per germline, CDR1 SGHTA and CDR2 FQGNSA. This CDR3 is built from 15 residues. The chain's CDR3 is CASSLALTPTSEQYF. DNA of the CDR3: TGTGCCAGCAGCTTAGCCCTGACCCCGACTAGCGAGCAGTACTTC. Full variable domain (outside the CDR3, taken from reference TRBV7-2 and TRBJ2-7): GAGVSQSPSNKVTEKGKDVELRCDPISGHTALYWYRQSLGQGLEFLIYFQGNSAPDKSGLPSDRFSAERTGGSVSTLTIQRTQQEDSAVYLCASSLALTPTSEQYFGPGTRLTVT.

V usage is TRBV9 and J usage is TRBJ1-2; D uncertain. The V and J ends lost 3 bases and 4 bases respectively, with 4 bases between them. This CDR3 has 11 amino acids. Germline-derived CDR1 and CDR2 are SGDLS and YYNGEE. The CDR3 DNA reads TGTGCCAGCAGCGCACTCTATGGCTACACCTTC. Its translation is CASSALYGYTF.

The sample holds one count of this clonotype. This chain uses TRBV5-1 with TRBJ2-1; TRBD2 agrees at 14 bases. V shed 4 bases, J shed 4 bases, and the junction held 4 bases outside the gene matches. This CDR3 is 16 amino acids long. Germline CDR1 reads SGHRS; CDR2 reads YFSETQ. The CDR3 loop is CASSPGTSGGYNEQFF. The CDR3, as DNA: TGCGCCAGCAGCCCAGGGACTAGCGGGGGATACAATGAGCAGTTCTTC.